This TCR beta chain emerged from a study of shared clonotypes between healthy human individuals. As regards this clone: What it recognizes is unknown.

Measured with immunoSEQ multiplex PCR; TCRdb has only the in-frame clones, and not every one. The sample holds roughly 520,000 clones, approximately 94% seen once. Study-level results: The study generally estimated greater richness for naive than memory subsets.

The V segment lost 6 bases and the J segment 7 bases; nucleotides outside the gene matches: 9. Germline V CDR1 and CDR2: MDHEN, SYDVKM. The CDR3 is made up of 14 amino acids. Sequenced: naive CD4+ T cells sorted from blood. Documented subset: CD45RA+ positively selected. This clonotype was obtained from a young woman in good health. The genes are TRBV28 and TRBJ2-1; 7 nucleotides line up with TRBD2. The CDR3 coding sequence is TGTGCCAGCAGGGCCTGGGGGGGTTGGAATGAGCAGTTCTTC. Amino acid sequence: CASRAWGGWNEQFF.